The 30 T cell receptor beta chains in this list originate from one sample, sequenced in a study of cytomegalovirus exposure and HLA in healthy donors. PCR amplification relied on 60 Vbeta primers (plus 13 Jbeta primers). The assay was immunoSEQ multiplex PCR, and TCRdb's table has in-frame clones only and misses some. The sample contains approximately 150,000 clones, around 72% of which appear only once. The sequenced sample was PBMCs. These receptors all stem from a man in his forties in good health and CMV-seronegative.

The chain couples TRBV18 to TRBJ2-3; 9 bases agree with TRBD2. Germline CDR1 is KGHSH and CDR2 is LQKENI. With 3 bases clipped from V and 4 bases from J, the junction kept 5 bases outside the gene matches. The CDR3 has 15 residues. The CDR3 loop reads CASSPAGGRADTQYF. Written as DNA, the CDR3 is TGTGCCAGCTCACCGGCGGGCGGGAGGGCAGATACGCAGTATTTT.

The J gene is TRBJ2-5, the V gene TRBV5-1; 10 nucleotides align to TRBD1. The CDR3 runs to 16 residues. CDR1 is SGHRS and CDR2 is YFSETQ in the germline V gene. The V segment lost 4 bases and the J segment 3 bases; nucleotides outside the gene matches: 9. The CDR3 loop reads CASSLRQGANEETQYF. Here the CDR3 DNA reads TGCGCCAGCAGCCTACGACAGGGGGCGAATGAAGAGACCCAGTACTTC.

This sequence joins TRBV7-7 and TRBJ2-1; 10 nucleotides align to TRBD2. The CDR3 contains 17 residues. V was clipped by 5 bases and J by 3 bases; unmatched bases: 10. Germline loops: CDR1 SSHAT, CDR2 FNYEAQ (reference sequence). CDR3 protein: CASSPSSGTSVYNEQFF. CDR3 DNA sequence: TGTGCCAGCAGCCCATCTTCCGGGACTAGCGTCTACAATGAGCAGTTCTTC.

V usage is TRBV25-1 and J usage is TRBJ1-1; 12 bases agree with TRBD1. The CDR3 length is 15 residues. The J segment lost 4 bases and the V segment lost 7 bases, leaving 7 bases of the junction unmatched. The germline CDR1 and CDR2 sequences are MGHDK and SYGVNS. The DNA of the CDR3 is TGTGCCAGCAACACCGGGACAGGGGGCCCCACTGAAGCTTTCTTT. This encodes CASNTGTGGPTEAFF. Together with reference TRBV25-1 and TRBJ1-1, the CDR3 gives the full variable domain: EADIYQTPRYLVIGTGKKITLECSQTMGHDKMYWYQQDPGMELHLIHYSYGVNSTEKGDLSSESTVSRIRTEHFPLTLESARPSHTSQYLCASNTGTGGPTEAFFGQGTRLTVV.

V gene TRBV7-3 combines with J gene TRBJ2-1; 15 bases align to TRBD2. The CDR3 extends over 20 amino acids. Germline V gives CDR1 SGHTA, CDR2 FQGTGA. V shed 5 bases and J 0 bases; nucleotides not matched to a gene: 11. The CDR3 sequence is CASSPLGLAGGLSSYNEQFF. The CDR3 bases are TGTGCCAGCAGCCCCCTAGGACTAGCGGGGGGGCTGAGCTCCTACAATGAGCAGTTCTTC.

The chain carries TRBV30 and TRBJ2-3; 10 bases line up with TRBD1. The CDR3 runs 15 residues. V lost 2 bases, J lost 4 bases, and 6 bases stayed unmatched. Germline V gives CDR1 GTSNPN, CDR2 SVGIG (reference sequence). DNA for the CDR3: TGTGCCTGGAGTTCGACAGGGGGCTTATCAGATACGCAGTATTTT. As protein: CAWSSTGGLSDTQYF.

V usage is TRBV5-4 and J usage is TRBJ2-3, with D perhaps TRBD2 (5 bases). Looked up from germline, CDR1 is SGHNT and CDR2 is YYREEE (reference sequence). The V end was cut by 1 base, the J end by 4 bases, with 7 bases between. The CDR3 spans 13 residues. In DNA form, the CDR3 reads TGTGCCAGCAGCTTGATCGGGGCAGATACGCAGTATTTT. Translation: CASSLIGADTQYF.

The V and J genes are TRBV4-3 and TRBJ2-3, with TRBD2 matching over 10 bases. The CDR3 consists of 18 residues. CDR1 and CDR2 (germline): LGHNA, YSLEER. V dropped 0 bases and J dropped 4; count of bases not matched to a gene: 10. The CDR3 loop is CASSQDPSGSSGPDTQYF. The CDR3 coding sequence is TGCGCCAGCAGCCAAGATCCTAGCGGGAGTTCCGGTCCAGATACGCAGTATTTT.

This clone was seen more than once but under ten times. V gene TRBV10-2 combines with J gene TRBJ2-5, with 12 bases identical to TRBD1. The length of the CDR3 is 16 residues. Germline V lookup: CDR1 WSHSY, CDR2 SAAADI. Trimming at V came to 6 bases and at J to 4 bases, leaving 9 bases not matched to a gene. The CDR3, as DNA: TGCGCCAGCAGCGCACCGGGACAGGGGGCGGGAGAGACCCAGTACTTC. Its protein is CASSAPGQGAGETQYF.

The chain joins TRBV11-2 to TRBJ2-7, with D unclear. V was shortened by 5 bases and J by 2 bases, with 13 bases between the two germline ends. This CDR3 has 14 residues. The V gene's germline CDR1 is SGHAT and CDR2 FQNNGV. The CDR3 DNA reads TGTGCCAGCAGCCCGGAACGGGTCACCTACGAGCAGTACTTC. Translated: CASSPERVTYEQYF. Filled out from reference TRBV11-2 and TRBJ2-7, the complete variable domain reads EAGVAQSPRYKIIEKRQSVAFWCNPISGHATLYWYQQILGQGPKLLIQFQNNGVVDDSQLPKDRFSAERLKGVDSTLKIQPAKLEDSAVYLCASSPERVTYEQYFGPGTRLTVT.

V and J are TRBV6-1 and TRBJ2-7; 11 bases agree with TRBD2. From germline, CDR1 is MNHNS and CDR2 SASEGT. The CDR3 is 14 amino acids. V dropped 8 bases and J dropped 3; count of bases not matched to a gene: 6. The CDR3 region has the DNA TGTGCCAGCCAAACTAGCGGGAGTATCTACGAGCAGTACTTC. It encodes CASQTSGSIYEQYF.

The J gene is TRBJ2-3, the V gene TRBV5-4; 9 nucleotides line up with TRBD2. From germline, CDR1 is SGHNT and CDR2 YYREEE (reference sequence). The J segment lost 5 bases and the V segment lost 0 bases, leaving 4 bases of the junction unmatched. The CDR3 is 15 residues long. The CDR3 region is CASSLGGRAVDTQYF. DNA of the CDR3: TGTGCCAGCAGCTTGGGCGGGAGGGCCGTAGATACGCAGTATTTT.

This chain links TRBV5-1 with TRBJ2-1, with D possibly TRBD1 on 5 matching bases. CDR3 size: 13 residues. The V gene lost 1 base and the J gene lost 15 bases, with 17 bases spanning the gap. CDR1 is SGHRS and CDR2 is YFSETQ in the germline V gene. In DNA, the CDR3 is TGCGCCAGCAGCTTGACAGGTGACGGGCTCCGGTTCTTC. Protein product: CASSLTGDGLRFF.

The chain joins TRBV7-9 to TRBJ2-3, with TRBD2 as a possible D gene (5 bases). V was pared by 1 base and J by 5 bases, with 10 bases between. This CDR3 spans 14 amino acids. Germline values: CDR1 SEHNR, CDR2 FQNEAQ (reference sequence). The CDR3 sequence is CASSLGPRGDTQYF. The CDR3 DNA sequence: TGTGCCAGCAGCTTAGGTCCCCGGGGAGATACGCAGTATTTT.

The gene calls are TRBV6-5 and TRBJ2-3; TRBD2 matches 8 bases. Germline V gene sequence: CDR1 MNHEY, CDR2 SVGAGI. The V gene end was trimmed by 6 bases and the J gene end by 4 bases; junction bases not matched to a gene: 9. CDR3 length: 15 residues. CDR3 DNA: TGTGCCAGCAGCCCGGTCCAAGCGGGGGCAGATACGCAGTATTTT. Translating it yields CASSPVQAGADTQYF.

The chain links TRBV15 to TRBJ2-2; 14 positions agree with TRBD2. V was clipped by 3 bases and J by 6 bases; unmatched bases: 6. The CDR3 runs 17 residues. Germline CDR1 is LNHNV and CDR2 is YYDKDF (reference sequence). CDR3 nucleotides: TGTGCCACCAGCAGGGGACTAGCGGGAGTGGTGGCCGGGGAGCTGTTTTTT. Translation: CATSRGLAGVVAGELFF.

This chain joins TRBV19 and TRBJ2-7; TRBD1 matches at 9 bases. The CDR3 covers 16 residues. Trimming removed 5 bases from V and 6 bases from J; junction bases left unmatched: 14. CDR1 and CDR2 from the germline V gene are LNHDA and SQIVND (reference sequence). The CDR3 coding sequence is TGTGCCAGTAGTCGGTCCGGGACAGGGTCTTGGGGCGAGCAGTACTTC. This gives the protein CASSRSGTGSWGEQYF.

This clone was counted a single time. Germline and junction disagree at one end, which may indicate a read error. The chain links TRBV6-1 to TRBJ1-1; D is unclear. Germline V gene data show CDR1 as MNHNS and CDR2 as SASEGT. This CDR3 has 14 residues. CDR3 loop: CASSEMVFSTEDFF. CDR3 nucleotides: TGTGCCAGCAGTGAGATGGTGTTCTCCACTGAAGATTTCTTT.

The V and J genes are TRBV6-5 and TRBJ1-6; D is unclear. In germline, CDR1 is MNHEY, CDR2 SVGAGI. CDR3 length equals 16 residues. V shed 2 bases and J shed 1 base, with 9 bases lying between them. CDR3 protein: CASSYATGSYNSPLHF. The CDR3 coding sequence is TGTGCCAGCAGTTACGCAACCGGGTCCTATAATTCACCCCTCCACTTT.

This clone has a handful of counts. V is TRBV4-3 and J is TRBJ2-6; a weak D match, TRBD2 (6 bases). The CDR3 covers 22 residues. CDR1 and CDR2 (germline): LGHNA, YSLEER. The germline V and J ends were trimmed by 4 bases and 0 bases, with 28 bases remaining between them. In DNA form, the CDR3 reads TGCGCCAGCAGCCCCAGAATGGGGACTTTTTCTCCCTCCTTCTCTGGGGCCAACGTCCTGACTTTC. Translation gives CASSPRMGTFSPSFSGANVLTF.

In DNA form, the CDR3 reads TGTGCCAGCAGTGAAGAGGGGATGGTAGGAAACACCATATATTTT. Its protein is CASSEEGMVGNTIYF. The J gene is TRBJ1-3, the V gene TRBV2, with a tentative D call TRBD1 (5 bases). The V gene lost 1 base and the J gene lost 4 bases, with 11 bases spanning the gap. Germline V CDR1 and CDR2: SNHLY, FYNNEI. The CDR3 sequence is 15 residues long.

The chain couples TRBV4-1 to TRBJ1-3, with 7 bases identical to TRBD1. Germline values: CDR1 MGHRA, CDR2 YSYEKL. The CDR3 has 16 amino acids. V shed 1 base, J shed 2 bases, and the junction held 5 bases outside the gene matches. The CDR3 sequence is CASSQGFGQAGNTIYF. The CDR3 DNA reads TGCGCCAGCAGCCAAGGGTTTGGACAGGCTGGAAACACCATATATTTT.

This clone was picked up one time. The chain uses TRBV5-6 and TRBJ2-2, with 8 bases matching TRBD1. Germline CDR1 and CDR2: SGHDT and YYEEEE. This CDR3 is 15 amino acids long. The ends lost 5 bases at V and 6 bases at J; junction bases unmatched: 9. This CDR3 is CASSPGQAFSGELFF. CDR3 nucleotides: TGTGCCAGCAGTCCGGGACAGGCGTTTTCCGGGGAGCTGTTTTTT. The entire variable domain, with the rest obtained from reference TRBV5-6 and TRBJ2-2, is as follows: DAGVTQSPTHLIKTRGQQVTLRCSPKSGHDTVSWYQQALGQGPQFIFQYYEEEERQRGNFPDRFSGHQFPNYSSELNVNALLLGDSALYLCASSPGQAFSGELFFGEGSRLTVL.

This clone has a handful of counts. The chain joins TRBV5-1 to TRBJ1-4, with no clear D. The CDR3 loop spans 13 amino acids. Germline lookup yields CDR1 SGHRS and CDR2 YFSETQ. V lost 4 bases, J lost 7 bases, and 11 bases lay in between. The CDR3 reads CASSRAGFEKLFF. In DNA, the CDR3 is TGCGCCAGCAGCCGTGCGGGGTTTGAAAAACTGTTTTTT.

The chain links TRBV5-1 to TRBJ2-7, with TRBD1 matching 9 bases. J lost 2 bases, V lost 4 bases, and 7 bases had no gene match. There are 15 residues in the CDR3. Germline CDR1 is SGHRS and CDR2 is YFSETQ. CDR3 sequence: CASSQSGQGPYEQYF. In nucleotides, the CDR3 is TGCGCCAGCAGCCAGTCGGGACAGGGACCCTACGAGCAGTACTTC. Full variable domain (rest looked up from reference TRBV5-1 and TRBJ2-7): KAGVTQTPRYLIKTRGQQVTLSCSPISGHRSVSWYQQTPGQGLQFLFEYFSETQRNKGNFPGRFSGRQFSNSRSEMNVSTLELGDSALYLCASSQSGQGPYEQYFGPGTRLTVT.

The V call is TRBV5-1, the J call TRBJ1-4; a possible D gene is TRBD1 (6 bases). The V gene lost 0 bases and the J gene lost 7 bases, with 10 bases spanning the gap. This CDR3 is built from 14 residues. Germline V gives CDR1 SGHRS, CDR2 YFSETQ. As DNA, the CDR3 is TGCGCCAGCAGCTTGGACAGGGCAGGTGAAAAACTGTTTTTT. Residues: CASSLDRAGEKLFF.

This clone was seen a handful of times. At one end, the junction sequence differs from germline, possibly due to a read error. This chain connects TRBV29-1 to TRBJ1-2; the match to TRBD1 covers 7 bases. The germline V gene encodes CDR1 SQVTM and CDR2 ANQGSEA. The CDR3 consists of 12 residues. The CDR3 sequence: CSVELGKGGYPF. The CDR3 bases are TGCAGCGTTGAATTGGGAAAAGGGGGCTACCCCTTC.

This CDR3 reads CASSARTGPGQTQYF. The CDR3 region has the DNA TGTGCCAGCAGCGCCCGGACAGGCCCCGGCCAGACCCAGTACTTC. The rearrangement joins TRBV7-3 to TRBJ2-5; the match to TRBD1 covers 7 bases. This CDR3 spans 15 amino acids. Germline CDR1 is SGHTA and CDR2 is FQGTGA. The trim removed 5 bases at V and 6 bases at J, leaving 12 bases unmatched.

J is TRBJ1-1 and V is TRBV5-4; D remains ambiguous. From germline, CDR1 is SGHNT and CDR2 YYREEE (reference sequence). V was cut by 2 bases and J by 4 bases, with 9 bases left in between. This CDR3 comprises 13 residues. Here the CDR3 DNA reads TGTGCCAGCAGCTTTGTGGGAGGCACTGAAGCTTTCTTT. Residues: CASSFVGGTEAFF. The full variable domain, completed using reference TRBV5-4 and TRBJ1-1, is ETGVTQSPTHLIKTRGQQVTLRCSSQSGHNTVSWYQQALGQGPQFIFQYYREEENGRGNFPPRFSGLQFPNYSSELNVNALELDDSALYLCASSFVGGTEAFFGQGTRLTVV.

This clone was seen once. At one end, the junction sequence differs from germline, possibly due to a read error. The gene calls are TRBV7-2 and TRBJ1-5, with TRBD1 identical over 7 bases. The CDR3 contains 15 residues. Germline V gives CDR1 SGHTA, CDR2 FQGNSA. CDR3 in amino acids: CASSVQGHSNQPQNF. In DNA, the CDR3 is TGTGCCAGCAGCGTACAGGGGCATAGCAATCAGCCCCAGAATTTT.